The clone carrying this T cell receptor beta chain was recorded once. The sample is drawn from a study of siplizumab effects on memory and regulatory T cells. This CDR3 is built from 14 residues. Germline-derived CDR1 and CDR2 are SGHRS and YFSETQ. The J segment lost 5 bases and the V segment lost 3 bases, leaving 4 bases of the junction unmatched. Sequenced by immunoSEQ multiplex PCR; TCRdb stores in-frame clones only, minus some. The sample shows some 100,000 clones, around 90% of them seen only once. This TCR was recovered from a human donor in good health. Some clones in this sample may be carry-over from other donors' samples. The sequencing input was CD4+ T cells sorted from blood. The chain uses TRBV5-1 and TRBJ1-4; 7 bases are shared with TRBD1. CDR3 loop: CASSSGQQNEKLFF. Here the CDR3 DNA reads TGCGCCAGCAGCTCGGGACAGCAAAATGAAAAACTGTTTTTT.